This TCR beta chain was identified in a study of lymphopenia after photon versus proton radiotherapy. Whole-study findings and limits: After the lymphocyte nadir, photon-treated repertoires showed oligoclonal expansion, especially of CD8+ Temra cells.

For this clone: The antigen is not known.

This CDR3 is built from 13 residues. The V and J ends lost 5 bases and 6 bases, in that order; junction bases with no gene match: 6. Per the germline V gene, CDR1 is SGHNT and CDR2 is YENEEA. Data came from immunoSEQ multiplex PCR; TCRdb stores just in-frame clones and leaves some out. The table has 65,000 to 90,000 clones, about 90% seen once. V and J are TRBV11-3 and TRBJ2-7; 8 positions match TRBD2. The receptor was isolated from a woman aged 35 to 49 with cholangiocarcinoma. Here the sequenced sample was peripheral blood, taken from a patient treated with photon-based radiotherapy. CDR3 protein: CASSMGLGGEQYF. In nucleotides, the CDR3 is TGTGCCAGCAGCATGGGACTAGGGGGCGAGCAGTACTTC.